This T cell receptor (beta chain) was documented in a study of CD8+CD57+ T cells in acquired aplastic anemia. CDR3 size: 15 residues. J lost 10 bases, V lost 4 bases, and 8 bases had no gene match. Researchers used genomic DNA as the template to profile TCR beta VDJ and CDR3. Each CDR3 protein gets one entry after TCRdb re-called the reads with MiXCR. Of about 200,000 distinct CDR3 sequences listed, approximately 65% were seen once; the top ten hold roughly 53%. Individuals selected for sequencing had exhibited CD8+CD57+ cell expansion on flow cytometry. When blood sampling took place, the patients had received no therapy.

Sequenced: sorted CD4+, CD8+, or CD8+CD57+ T cells (not recorded which) from PBMCs. This TCR was recovered from a human donor with aplastic anemia. The V call is TRBV12-3 or TRBV12-4, the J call TRBJ1-6; TRBD1 aligns across 9 bases. As DNA, the CDR3 is TGTGCCAGCAGTTCCCTTGGACAGGGGAGATCACCCCTCCACTTT. Its protein is CASSSLGQGRSPLHF.